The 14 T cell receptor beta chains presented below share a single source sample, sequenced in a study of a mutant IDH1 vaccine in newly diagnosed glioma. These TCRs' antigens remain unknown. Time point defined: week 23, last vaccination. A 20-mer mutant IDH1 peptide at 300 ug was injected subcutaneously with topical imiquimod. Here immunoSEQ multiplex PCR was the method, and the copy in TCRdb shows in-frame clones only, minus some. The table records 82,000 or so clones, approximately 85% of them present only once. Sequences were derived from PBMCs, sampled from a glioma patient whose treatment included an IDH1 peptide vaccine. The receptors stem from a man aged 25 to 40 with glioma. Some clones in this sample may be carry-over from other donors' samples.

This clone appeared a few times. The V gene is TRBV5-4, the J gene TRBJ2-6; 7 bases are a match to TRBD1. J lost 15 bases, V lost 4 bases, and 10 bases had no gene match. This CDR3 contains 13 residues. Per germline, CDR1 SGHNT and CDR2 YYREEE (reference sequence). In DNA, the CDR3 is TGTGCCAGCAGCCCCGAAAGTTCAGGGGGCCTGACTTTC. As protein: CASSPESSGGLTF.

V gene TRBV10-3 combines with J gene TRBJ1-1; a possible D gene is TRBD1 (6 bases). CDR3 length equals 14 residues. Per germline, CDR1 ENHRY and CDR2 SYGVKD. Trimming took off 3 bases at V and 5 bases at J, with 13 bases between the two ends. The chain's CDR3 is CAISDLGASTEAFF. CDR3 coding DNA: TGTGCCATCAGTGATTTGGGGGCCTCTACTGAAGCTTTCTTT.

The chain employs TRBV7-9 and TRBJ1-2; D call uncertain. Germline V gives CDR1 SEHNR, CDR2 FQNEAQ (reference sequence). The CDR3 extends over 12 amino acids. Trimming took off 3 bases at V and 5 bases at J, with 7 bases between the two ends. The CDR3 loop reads CASSFPGYGYTF. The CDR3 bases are TGTGCCAGCAGCTTCCCCGGATATGGCTACACCTTC.

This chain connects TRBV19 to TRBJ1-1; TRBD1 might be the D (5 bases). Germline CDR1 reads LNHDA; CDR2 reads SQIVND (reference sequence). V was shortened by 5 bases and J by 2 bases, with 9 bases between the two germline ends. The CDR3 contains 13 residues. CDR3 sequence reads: CASSSTGNTEAFF. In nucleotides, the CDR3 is TGTGCCAGTAGTTCCACAGGTAACACTGAAGCTTTCTTT. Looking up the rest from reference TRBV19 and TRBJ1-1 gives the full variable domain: DGGITQSPKYLFRKEGQNVTLSCEQNLNHDAMYWYRQDPGQGLRLIYYSQIVNDFQKGDIAEGYSVSREKKESFPLTVTSAQKNPTAFYLCASSSTGNTEAFFGQGTRLTVV.

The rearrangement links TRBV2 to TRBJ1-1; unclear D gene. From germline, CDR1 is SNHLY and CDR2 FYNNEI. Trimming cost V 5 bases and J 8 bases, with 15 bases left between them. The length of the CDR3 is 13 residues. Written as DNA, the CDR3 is TGTGCCAGCAGTTTGCCGGGGTCGAGAGAAGCTTTCTTT. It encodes CASSLPGSREAFF.

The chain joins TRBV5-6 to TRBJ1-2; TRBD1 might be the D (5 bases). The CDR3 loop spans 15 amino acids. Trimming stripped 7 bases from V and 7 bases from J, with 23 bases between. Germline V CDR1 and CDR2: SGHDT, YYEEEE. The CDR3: CASGAWGGPRVGYTF. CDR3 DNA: TGTGCCAGCGGAGCTTGGGGAGGGCCCAGGGTTGGCTACACCTTC. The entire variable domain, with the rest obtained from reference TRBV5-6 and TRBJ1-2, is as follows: DAGVTQSPTHLIKTRGQQVTLRCSPKSGHDTVSWYQQALGQGPQFIFQYYEEEERQRGNFPDRFSGHQFPNYSSELNVNALLLGDSALYLCASGAWGGPRVGYTFGSGTRLTVV.

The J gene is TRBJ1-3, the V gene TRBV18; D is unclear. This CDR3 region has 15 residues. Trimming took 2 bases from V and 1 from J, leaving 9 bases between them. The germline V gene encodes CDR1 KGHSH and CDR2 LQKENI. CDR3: CASSPGETSGNTIYF. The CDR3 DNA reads TGTGCCAGCTCACCAGGGGAGACGTCTGGAAACACCATATATTTT.

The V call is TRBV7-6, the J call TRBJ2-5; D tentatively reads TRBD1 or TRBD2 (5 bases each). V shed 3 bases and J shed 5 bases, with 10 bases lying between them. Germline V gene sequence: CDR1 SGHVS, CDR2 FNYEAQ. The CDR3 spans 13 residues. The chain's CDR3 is CASSFGTGETQYF. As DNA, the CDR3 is TGTGCCAGCAGCTTCGGGACCGGGGAGACCCAGTACTTC.

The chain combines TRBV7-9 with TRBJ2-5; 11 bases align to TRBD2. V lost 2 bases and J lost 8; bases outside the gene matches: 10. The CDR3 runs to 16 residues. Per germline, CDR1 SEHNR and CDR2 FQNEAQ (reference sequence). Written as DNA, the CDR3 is TGTGCCAGCAGCTTACCGTCTAGCGGGAGGTCTGATACCCAGTACTTC. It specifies CASSLPSSGRSDTQYF.

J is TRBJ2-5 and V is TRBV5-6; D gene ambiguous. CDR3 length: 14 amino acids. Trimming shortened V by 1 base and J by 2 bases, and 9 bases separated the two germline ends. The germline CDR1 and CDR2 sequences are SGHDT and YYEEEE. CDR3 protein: CASSLNFLQETQYF. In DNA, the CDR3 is TGTGCCAGCAGCTTGAACTTTTTACAAGAGACCCAGTACTTC.

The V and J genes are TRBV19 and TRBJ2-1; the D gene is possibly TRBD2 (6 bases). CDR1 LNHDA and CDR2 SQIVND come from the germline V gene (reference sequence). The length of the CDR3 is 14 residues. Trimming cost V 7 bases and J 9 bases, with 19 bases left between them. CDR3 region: CASTFGRDGTEQFF. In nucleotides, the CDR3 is TGTGCCAGTACTTTCGGGCGGGACGGTACTGAGCAGTTCTTC.

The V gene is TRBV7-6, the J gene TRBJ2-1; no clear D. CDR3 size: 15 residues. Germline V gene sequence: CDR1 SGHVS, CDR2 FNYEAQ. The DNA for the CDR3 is TGTGCTACCACGGTTGATCCCGGGCTATCCAGAGAGCAGTTCTTC. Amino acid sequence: CATTVDPGLSREQFF.

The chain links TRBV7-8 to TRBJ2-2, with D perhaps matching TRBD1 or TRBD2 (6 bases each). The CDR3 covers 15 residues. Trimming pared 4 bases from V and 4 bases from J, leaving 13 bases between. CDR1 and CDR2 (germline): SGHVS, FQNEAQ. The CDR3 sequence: CASSWGRGGTGELFF. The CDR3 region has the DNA TGTGCCAGCAGCTGGGGGCGGGGCGGCACCGGGGAGCTGTTTTTT. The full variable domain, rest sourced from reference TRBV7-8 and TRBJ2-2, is GAGVSQSPRYKVAKRGQDVALRCDPISGHVSLFWYQQALGQGPEFLTYFQNEAQLDKSGLPSDRFFAERPEGSVSTLKIQRTQQEDSAVYLCASSWGRGGTGELFFGEGSRLTVL.

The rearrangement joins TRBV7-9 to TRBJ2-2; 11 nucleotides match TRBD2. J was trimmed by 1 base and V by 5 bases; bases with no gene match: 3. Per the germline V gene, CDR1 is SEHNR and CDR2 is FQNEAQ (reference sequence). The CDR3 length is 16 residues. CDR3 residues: CASSPLAGGNTGELFF. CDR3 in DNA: TGTGCCAGCAGCCCCCTAGCGGGAGGGAACACCGGGGAGCTGTTTTTT. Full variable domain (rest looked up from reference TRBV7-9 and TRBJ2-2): DTGVSQNPRHKITKRGQNVTFRCDPISEHNRLYWYRQTLGQGPEFLTYFQNEAQLEKSRLLSDRFSAERPKGSFSTLEIQRTEQGDSAMYLCASSPLAGGNTGELFFGEGSRLTVL.